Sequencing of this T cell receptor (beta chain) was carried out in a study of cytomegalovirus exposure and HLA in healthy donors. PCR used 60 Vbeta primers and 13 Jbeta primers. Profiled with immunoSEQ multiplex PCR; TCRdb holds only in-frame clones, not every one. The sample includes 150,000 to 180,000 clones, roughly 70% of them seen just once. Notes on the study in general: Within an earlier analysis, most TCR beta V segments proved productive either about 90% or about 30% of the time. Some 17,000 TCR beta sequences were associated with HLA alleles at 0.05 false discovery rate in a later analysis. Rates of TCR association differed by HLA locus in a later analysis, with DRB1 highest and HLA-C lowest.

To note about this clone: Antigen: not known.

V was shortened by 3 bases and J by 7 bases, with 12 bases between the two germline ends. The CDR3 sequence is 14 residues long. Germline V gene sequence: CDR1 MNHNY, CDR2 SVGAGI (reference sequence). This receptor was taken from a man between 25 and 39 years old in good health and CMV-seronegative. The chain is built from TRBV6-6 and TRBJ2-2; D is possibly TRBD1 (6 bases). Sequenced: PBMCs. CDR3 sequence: CASSYRQAHGELFF. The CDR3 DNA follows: TGTGCCAGCAGTTATCGACAGGCACACGGGGAGCTGTTTTTT.